The present TCR beta chain was sequenced within a study of CDR3 diversity in severe acne. TCRdb analysed the PCR reads with MiXCR anew, one entry per CDR3 protein. The sample includes about 76,000 distinct CDR3 sequences, around 50% of them seen just once. The V and J ends lost 2 bases and 7 bases respectively, with 16 bases between them. The CDR3 runs to 15 residues. Germline CDR1 is SGHDT and CDR2 is YYEEEE. The receptor comes from a male donor in good health, without acne. J is TRBJ2-1 and V is TRBV5-6; possibly TRBD1 for D (6 bases). Material: blood. In DNA, the CDR3 is TGTGCCAGCAGCTTCAGGGGCCCTGCAACTAATGAGCAGTTCTTC. Protein sequence: CASSFRGPATNEQFF. Together with reference TRBV5-6 and TRBJ2-1, the CDR3 gives the full variable domain: DAGVTQSPTHLIKTRGQQVTLRCSPKSGHDTVSWYQQALGQGPQFIFQYYEEEERQRGNFPDRFSGHQFPNYSSELNVNALLLGDSALYLCASSFRGPATNEQFFGPGTRLTVL.